The rows below give T cell receptor beta chains drawn from one sample of a study of Graves' ophthalmopathy and Graves' hyperthyroidism. TCRdb called the multiplex PCR reads again in MiXCR, with one record for every CDR3 protein. The sample lists 350,000 to 450,000 distinct CDR3 sequences, 15% to 20% seen once, with around 1.5% in the top ten. The sequenced sample consisted of peripheral blood. The receptors stem from a woman between 18 and 29 years old with Graves' ophthalmopathy. The CDR3 runs from the conserved cysteine through the conserved F or W. D genes are given only for firm matches. The size of a clone is reported for some rows only, either as once, few or many, or as a class for expanded clones.

-	TRBJ1-2	TRBV6-5	15	-	CASSYRDPRNYGYTF	TGTGCCAGCAGTTACCGGGACCCGAGGAACTATGGCTACACCTTC
TRBD2	TRBJ2-7	TRBV27	16	many	CASSLSRLALSYEQYF	TGTGCCAGCAGTTTATCGCGACTAGCCCTCTCCTACGAGCAGTACTTC
TRBD2	TRBJ2-7	TRBV5-5	15	many	CASSPLAGASYEQYF	TGTGCCAGCAGCCCACTAGCGGGAGCATCCTACGAGCAGTACTTC
-	TRBJ2-7	TRBV12-3/TRBV12-4	14	many	CASSQEGGQDEQYF	TGTGCCAGCAGTCAAGAGGGGGGGCAAGACGAGCAGTACTTC
-	TRBJ2-5	TRBV18	14	-	CASSPLTVGETQYF	TGTGCCAGCTCACCACTCACAGTTGGGGAGACCCAGTACTTC
-	TRBJ1-2	TRBV6-1	14	few	CASFSLAFNYGYTF	TGTGCCAGCTTCAGCCTGGCTTTTAACTATGGCTACACCTTC
-	TRBJ2-7	TRBV29-1	11	many	CATSGPGEQYF	TGCGCGACCTCAGGGCCGGGCGAGCAGTACTTC
-	TRBJ2-5	TRBV6-5	14	-	CASSYSRGEETQYF	TGTGCCAGCAGTTACTCTAGAGGGGAAGAGACCCAGTACTTC
-	TRBJ1-1	TRBV7-2	15	many	CASSLRFRGNTEAFF	TGTGCCAGCAGCCTTCGATTCCGGGGGAACACTGAAGCTTTCTTT
-	TRBJ2-7	TRBV10-3	14	-	CAISESGNSYEQYF	TGTGCCATCAGTGAGTCGGGGAATTCCTACGAGCAGTACTTC
-	TRBJ1-5	TRBV20-1	15	many	CSASFKVWGNQPQHF	TGCAGTGCGTCTTTCAAAGTCTGGGGCAATCAGCCCCAGCATTTT
-	TRBJ2-7	TRBV7-2	13	many	CASSLAAGFEQYF	TGTGCCAGCAGCTTAGCGGCCGGGTTCGAGCAGTACTTC
-	TRBJ2-3	TRBV12-3/TRBV12-4	14	many	CASSLGAGAGTQYF	TGTGCCAGCAGTTTGGGTGCAGGGGCGGGCACGCAGTATTTT
TRBD1	TRBJ1-5	TRBV11-2	16	-	CASSLGRTGEGQPQHF	TGTGCCAGCAGCTTAGGAAGGACAGGGGAGGGTCAGCCCCAGCATTTT
TRBD2	TRBJ2-2	TRBV6-1	16	many	CASSARASGGIGELFF	TGTGCCAGCAGTGCACGCGCTAGCGGGGGTATCGGGGAGCTGTTTTTT
-	TRBJ2-4	TRBV30	12	many	CASVPLKDIQYF	TGTGCCTCGGTTCCGTTAAAGGACATTCAGTACTTC
TRBD1	TRBJ1-1	TRBV7-2	15	many	CASSSRTGVRTEAFF	TGTGCCAGCAGCTCCCGGACAGGGGTTCGCACTGAAGCTTTCTTT
TRBD1	TRBJ1-1	TRBV14	17	many	CASSQDRWDSWNTEAFF	TGTGCCAGCAGCCAAGATCGGTGGGACAGTTGGAACACTGAAGCTTTCTTT
-	TRBJ1-2	TRBV4-1	16	many	CASSQPTGPPVYGYTF	TGCGCCAGCAGCCAACCCACGGGACCCCCTGTCTATGGCTACACCTTC
TRBD1	TRBJ1-5	TRBV6-5	15	many	CASSYSWTGEQPQHF	TGTGCCAGCAGTTACTCGTGGACAGGTGAACAGCCCCAGCATTTT
-	TRBJ2-6	TRBV28	15	many	CASSFESSGANVLTF	TGTGCCAGCAGTTTCGAGAGCTCTGGGGCCAACGTCCTGACTTTC
-	TRBJ2-2	TRBV7-2	15	many	CASSTGTYNTGELFF	TGTGCCAGCAGCACCGGGACATATAACACCGGGGAGCTGTTTTTT
-	TRBJ1-1	TRBV2	15	-	CASSDNRASNTEAFF	TGTGCCAGCAGTGACAACAGGGCCTCGAACACTGAAGCTTTCTTT
TRBD1	TRBJ2-7	TRBV25-1	15	many	CASSEGQGGIYEQYF	TGTGCCAGCAGTGAAGGACAGGGGGGTATCTACGAGCAGTACTTC
-	TRBJ1-6	TRBV28	15	many	CASSLDTGEVSPLHF	TGTGCCAGCAGTTTAGATACTGGGGAGGTTTCACCCCTCCACTTT
TRBD1	TRBJ2-7	TRBV28	15	few	CASSPGGTLSYEQYF	TGTGCCAGCAGCCCAGGGGGCACCCTCTCCTACGAGCAGTACTTC
TRBD2	TRBJ2-2	TRBV30	16	many	CAWSVGAGPNTGELFF	TGTGCCTGGAGTGTGGGAGCGGGACCAAACACCGGGGAGCTGTTTTTT
-	TRBJ1-5	TRBV12-3/TRBV12-4	14	many	CASRPREPNQPQHF	TGTGCCAGCAGACCCCGGGAACCCAATCAGCCCCAGCATTTT
-	TRBJ2-2	TRBV11-2	18	many	CASSLRRQAHSNTGELFF	TGTGCCAGCAGCTTACGTAGACAGGCCCATTCGAACACCGGGGAGCTGTTTTTT
TRBD1	TRBJ2-4	TRBV5-4	16	many	CASSLGTGGSKNIQYF	TGTGCCAGCAGCCTCGGGACAGGGGGGTCCAAAAACATTCAGTACTTC
-	TRBJ1-5	TRBV19	20	many	CASSLYYFSVGALSNQPQHF	TGTGCCAGTAGCCTATACTACTTCTCAGTGGGTGCTTTGAGCAATCAGCCCCAGCATTTT
TRBD1	TRBJ1-5	TRBV6-1	14	many	CAIRTGYSNQPQHF	TGTGCCATCCGGACAGGCTATAGCAATCAGCCCCAGCATTTT
-	TRBJ2-1	TRBV2	14	few	CAIQEGSSYNEQFF	TGTGCCATTCAAGAAGGGAGCTCCTACAATGAGCAGTTCTTC
-	TRBJ2-4	TRBV28	15	many	CASSPLLDQSDIQYF	TGTGCCAGCAGCCCACTCTTGGACCAATCCGACATTCAGTACTTC
TRBD1	TRBJ2-6	TRBV6-1	16	many	CASSRTGRTGANVLTF	TGTGCCAGCAGTCGGACAGGGCGGACTGGGGCCAACGTCCTGACTTTC
TRBD1	TRBJ1-1	TRBV19	16	many	CASKGPPGTVNTEAFF	TGTGCCAGTAAGGGCCCACCCGGGACAGTAAACACTGAAGCTTTCTTT
-	TRBJ2-7	TRBV19	15	many	CASSKYGQTSYEQYF	TGTGCCAGTAGTAAATATGGACAGACGTCCTACGAGCAGTACTTC
-	TRBJ1-5	TRBV6-2/TRBV6-3	16	many	CASSVPGGHRNQPQHF	TGTGCCAGCAGTGTCCCGGGGGGGCATCGCAATCAGCCCCAGCATTTT
TRBD2	TRBJ2-7	TRBV2	16	many	CASNLPGGGRAYEQYF	TGTGCCAGCAACCTACCGGGGGGCGGGAGGGCCTACGAGCAGTACTTC
TRBD1	TRBJ2-7	TRBV28	15	-	CASIRQGTGLYEQYF	TGTGCCAGCATCCGGCAGGGGACAGGGCTCTACGAGCAGTACTTC
-	TRBJ1-2	TRBV7-2	13	many	CASSQGRSYGYTF	TGTGCCTCCAGTCAGGGGAGGAGCTATGGCTACACCTTC
TRBD2	TRBJ2-5	TRBV14	16	many	CASRRTSDGPQETQYF	TGTGCCAGCAGGCGTACTAGCGACGGTCCCCAAGAGACCCAGTACTTC
-	TRBJ1-2	TRBV28	15	-	CASIGADSNNYGYTF	TGTGCCAGCATTGGAGCGGACAGTAATAACTATGGCTACACCTTC
-	TRBJ1-1	TRBV5-1	14	many	CASSWGQGNTEAFF	TGTGCCAGCAGCTGGGGCCAGGGGAACACTGAAGCTTTCTTT
TRBD1	TRBJ1-5	TRBV19	17	many	CASSPRDRGLGNQPQHF	TGTGCCAGTAGTCCCAGGGACAGGGGGCTCGGCAATCAGCCCCAGCATTTT